This TCR beta chain was documented in a study of blood T cell repertoires in COVID-19. The overall study: Some COVID-19 samples were acute and others convalescent; all came from the United States, Italy and Spain.

This CDR3 has 16 residues. In germline, CDR1 is MGHRA, CDR2 YSYEKL. V lost 4 bases and J lost 3, with 19 bases in between. In the authors' methods: Quantification of nucleated cells was approximated via reference gene primer amplification. Produced via immunoSEQ multiplex PCR; TCRdb's table is partial and in-frame only. From that table come the V and J calls and clone size; the DNA was used to work out D and trimming. The sample yields roughly 240,000 clones, roughly 89% seen once. Participants spanned ages roughly 18 to 90 years and resided in roughly 22 US areas. Participant reports of clinical history set cohort assignment.

V usage is TRBV4-1 and J usage is TRBJ2-7; a weak D match, TRBD2 (6 bases). This receptor was taken from a woman under 40 with acute COVID-19. The source material was PBMCs or T cells enriched from blood (not recorded which). CDR3 amino acids: CASSPFWGGEYYEQYF. CDR3 in DNA: TGCGCCAGCAGCCCCTTTTGGGGCGGGGAATACTACGAGCAGTACTTC.